The 28 T cell receptor beta chains given below trace back to one sample, sequenced in a study of cytomegalovirus exposure and HLA in healthy donors. Primers for the PCR totalled 60 Vbeta and 13 Jbeta. Sequenced by immunoSEQ multiplex PCR; TCRdb stores in-frame clones only, minus some. In all, the sample yields some 110,000 clones. The sample comprised PBMCs. Source of these receptors: a man younger than 35 in good health and CMV-seronegative.

V usage is TRBV28 and J usage is TRBJ2-3; TRBD1 might be the D (6 bases). The ends were cut back, 5 bases at V and 3 bases at J, with 18 bases in the middle. The germline V gene encodes CDR1 MDHEN and CDR2 SYDVKM. The CDR3 has 16 residues. In DNA, the CDR3 is TGTGCCAGCAGTCGGATTCCGGACAGCCTAACAGATACGCAGTATTTT. Its translation: CASSRIPDSLTDTQYF.

The chain combines TRBV2 with TRBJ1-2; unclear D gene. V was cut by 1 base and J by 5 bases, with 11 bases left in between. The germline V gene encodes CDR1 SNHLY and CDR2 FYNNEI. This CDR3 region has 14 residues. The CDR3 nucleotides read TGTGCCAGCAGTGAAGGAACAGTCCAGTATGGCTACACCTTC. It codes for CASSEGTVQYGYTF. The entire variable domain, with the rest obtained from reference TRBV2 and TRBJ1-2, is as follows: EPEVTQTPSHQVTQMGQEVILRCVPISNHLYFYWYRQILGQKVEFLVSFYNNEISEKSEIFDDQFSVERPDGSNFTLKIRSTKLEDSAMYFCASSEGTVQYGYTFGSGTRLTVV.

V is TRBV5-4 and J is TRBJ2-1, with 12 bases identical to TRBD2. Germline V gene sequence: CDR1 SGHNT, CDR2 YYREEE (reference sequence). J lost 7 bases, V lost 0 bases, and 2 bases had no gene match. The CDR3 is made up of 15 amino acids. CDR3 DNA: TGTGCCAGCAGCTTGGGACTAGCGGGGGTAAATGAGCAGTTCTTC. It yields the protein CASSLGLAGVNEQFF.

This chain uses TRBV6-1 with TRBJ2-7; D is uncertain. The V gene's germline CDR1 is MNHNS and CDR2 SASEGT. V gave up 4 bases and J gave up 2 bases, with 3 bases separating them. The CDR3 contains 11 residues. For the CDR3, the DNA is TGTGCCAGCAGTGCCGCCTACGAGCAGTACTTC. Translating gives CASSAAYEQYF.

For the CDR3, the DNA is TGTGCCAGCACCCGAACAGGGGTGCCCTACAATGAGCAGTTCTTC. Translated, it gives CASTRTGVPYNEQFF. The genes are TRBV28 and TRBJ2-1; TRBD1 matches 7 bases. V trimming: 7 bases; J trimming: 2 bases; junction bases outside the gene matches: 8. The CDR3 has 15 residues. Germline V gene data show CDR1 as MDHEN and CDR2 as SYDVKM. The entire variable domain, with the rest obtained from reference TRBV28 and TRBJ2-1, is as follows: DVKVTQSSRYLVKRTGEKVFLECVQDMDHENMFWYRQDPGLGLRLIYFSYDVKMKEKGDIPEGYSVSREKKERFSLILESASTNQTSMYLCASTRTGVPYNEQFFGPGTRLTVL.

V gene TRBV6-7 combines with J gene TRBJ1-5, with D unresolved. TRBV6-7 is given ORF status, its function remaining uncertain. Trimming pared 0 bases from V and 3 bases from J, leaving 12 bases between. The CDR3 sequence is 16 residues long. Here the CDR3 reads CASSYSIEADNQPQHF. The CDR3 DNA follows: TGTGCCAGCAGTTACTCGATAGAGGCCGACAATCAGCCCCAGCATTTT.

The chain carries TRBV18 and TRBJ1-4; 7 nucleotides agree with TRBD1. This CDR3 spans 16 amino acids. J gave up 5 bases and V 4 bases, and 10 bases lay outside the gene matches. CDR1 and CDR2 from the germline V gene are KGHSH and LQKENI. CDR3 nucleotide sequence: TGTGCCAGCTCACTATTACGGGACAGCAACAATGAAAAACTGTTTTTT. As protein: CASSLLRDSNNEKLFF.

The chain uses TRBV6-1 and TRBJ1-6; TRBD1 matches 9 bases. The length of the CDR3 is 19 residues. Germline lookup yields CDR1 MNHNS and CDR2 SASEGT. The V segment lost 2 bases and the J segment 0 bases; nucleotides outside the gene matches: 8. In DNA, the CDR3 is TGTGCCAGCAGTGAACCATTGGGACAGGGCAGCTCCTATAATTCACCCCTCCACTTT. Its protein is CASSEPLGQGSSYNSPLHF.

The chain uses TRBV5-6 and TRBJ2-3, with a tentative D call TRBD1 (5 bases). Trimming took 4 bases from V and 4 from J, leaving 10 bases between them. The CDR3 runs to 13 residues. The germline CDR1 and CDR2 sequences are SGHDT and YYEEEE. The CDR3 DNA sequence: TGTGCCAGCAGCCACAAAGGGGCAGATACGCAGTATTTT. Amino acids: CASSHKGADTQYF.

The gene calls are TRBV6-4 and TRBJ1-2; D unclear. V was pared by 2 bases and J by 4 bases, with 5 bases between. Looked up from germline, CDR1 is MRHNA and CDR2 is SNTAGT. CDR3 length: 12 amino acids. In DNA form, the CDR3 reads TGTGCCAGCAGTGACGGGCCCTATGGCTACACCTTC. It is translated as CASSDGPYGYTF.

The chain couples TRBV6-5 to TRBJ2-7; a weak D match, TRBD2 (5 bases). Trimming stripped 0 bases from V and 2 bases from J, with 11 bases between. Germline-derived CDR1 and CDR2 are MNHEY and SVGAGI. The CDR3 runs to 15 residues. CDR3 DNA sequence: TGTGCCAGCAGTTACTCGAGAGGGAACGCCTACGAGCAGTACTTC. Its translation: CASSYSRGNAYEQYF.

V is TRBV4-2 and J is TRBJ1-2, with unresolved D. Trimming pared 0 bases from V and 8 bases from J, leaving 13 bases between. CDR1 is LGHNA and CDR2 is YNFKEQ in the germline V gene. This CDR3 spans 14 amino acids. CDR3 loop: CASSQEVRERGYTF. The CDR3 DNA reads as TGTGCCAGCAGCCAAGAGGTGAGGGAGAGGGGCTACACCTTC.

This chain joins TRBV5-1 and TRBJ2-1; TRBD2 agrees at 14 bases. This CDR3 region has 16 residues. Germline assignment: CDR1 SGHRS and CDR2 YFSETQ. The junction had 4 bases not matched to a gene; V was cut back by 4 bases and J by 4 bases. The CDR3 region is CASSPGTSGGYNEQFF. The CDR3, as DNA: TGCGCCAGCAGCCCAGGGACTAGCGGGGGTTACAATGAGCAGTTCTTC.

The J gene is TRBJ2-3, the V gene TRBV29-1; the D gene is possibly TRBD2 (6 bases). The CDR3 is 15 residues long. Trimming pared 5 bases from V and 0 bases from J, leaving 15 bases between. Germline V gene data show CDR1 as SQVTM and CDR2 as ANQGSEA. DNA of the CDR3: TGCAGCGTTTTAGCCGGGACTTTTAGCACAGATACGCAGTATTTT. It encodes CSVLAGTFSTDTQYF.

The chain recombines TRBV4-1 with TRBJ1-2; D gene ambiguous. CDR3 size: 13 residues. CDR1 MGHRA and CDR2 YSYEKL come from the germline V gene. Trimming left V 0 bases short and J 13 bases short, with 15 bases between. CDR3 coding DNA: TGCGCCAGCAGCCAAGAACGCCGGAGGGTTTTCACCTTC. Encoded protein: CASSQERRRVFTF.

The CDR3 region has the DNA TGTGCCAGCAGCTTAGGTGGACAACCCCAATCCGCGTTCTTC. It yields the protein CASSLGGQPQSAFF. The chain joins TRBV7-9 to TRBJ2-1; D perhaps matches TRBD1 (5 bases). Trimming removed 1 base from V and 15 bases from J, with 19 bases in between. The V gene's germline CDR1 is SEHNR and CDR2 FQNEAQ (reference sequence). The CDR3 length is 14 residues.

A word on this clone: The junction departs from germline at one end; a sequencing error may be responsible. This chain links TRBV6-1 with TRBJ1-5; D perhaps matches TRBD1 (5 bases). There are 15 residues in the CDR3. Germline V gene data show CDR1 as MNHNS and CDR2 as SASEGT. Written as DNA, the CDR3 is TGTGCCAGCACTGAAAGGGGACTCAATGGTCAGCCCCAGCATTTT. Protein sequence: CASTERGLNGQPQHF.

This chain links TRBV29-1 with TRBJ1-3, with D perhaps matching TRBD1 (6 bases). Deletions cut 4 bases from V and 8 bases from J, with 15 bases between. Germline V gene sequence: CDR1 SQVTM, CDR2 ANQGSEA. The CDR3 length is 13 residues. The CDR3 DNA reads TGCAGCGTTGGACCGGGACATGGGGACACCATATATTTT. This sequence encodes CSVGPGHGDTIYF.

The chain combines TRBV20-1 with TRBJ1-1, with D perhaps TRBD1 (6 bases). This CDR3 spans 11 amino acids. Per germline, CDR1 DFQATT and CDR2 SNEGSKA (reference sequence). Deletions cut 8 bases from V and 10 bases from J, with 17 bases between. The CDR3 sequence is CSLEGTYRAFF. Written as DNA, the CDR3 is TGCAGTTTAGAAGGGACATATCGAGCTTTCTTT.

The V gene is TRBV5-1, the J gene TRBJ1-4; TRBD1 matches 7 bases. The CDR3 consists of 15 residues. Unmatched junction bases numbered 8, after V lost 4 bases and J lost 5 bases. CDR1 is SGHRS, CDR2 YFSETQ, per germline. The CDR3 nucleotides read TGCGCCAGCAGCACCCAGACAGGGTCGAATGAAAAACTGTTTTTT. Protein product: CASSTQTGSNEKLFF.

The chain links TRBV10-3 to TRBJ2-1; the match to TRBD2 covers 11 bases. Germline CDR1 reads ENHRY; CDR2 reads SYGVKD. The CDR3 is 17 residues long. V shed 2 bases and J 7 bases; nucleotides not matched to a gene: 10. CDR3 sequence: CAISEPLLAGEGNEQFF. The CDR3 DNA is TGTGCCATCAGTGAGCCCCTACTAGCGGGAGAAGGGAATGAGCAGTTCTTC.

The chain combines TRBV4-1 with TRBJ2-7, with 7 bases aligning to TRBD1. V lost 4 bases and J lost 3; bases outside the gene matches: 3. The germline gives CDR1 MGHRA, CDR2 YSYEKL. The CDR3 sequence is 13 residues long. The CDR3 DNA sequence: TGCGCCAGCAGCCCCAGGGACAGCTACGAGCAGTACTTC. Protein sequence: CASSPRDSYEQYF.

V gene TRBV4-1 combines with J gene TRBJ1-4; 8 bases are shared with TRBD1. Per germline, CDR1 MGHRA and CDR2 YSYEKL. V lost 4 bases, J lost 5 bases, and 3 bases stayed unmatched. CDR3 size: 14 residues. In nucleotides, the CDR3 is TGCGCCAGCAGCCGCCGGGACAGGAATGAAAAACTGTTTTTT. Its translation: CASSRRDRNEKLFF.

The chain joins TRBV19 to TRBJ1-5; maybe TRBD1 (5 bases). Germline-derived CDR1 and CDR2 are LNHDA and SQIVND (reference sequence). The CDR3 sequence is 12 residues long. With 8 bases removed from V and 6 bases from J, the gap between germline ends came to 11 bases. The CDR3 is CASRGSGQPQHF. CDR3 sequence (DNA): TGTGCCAGTCGGGGGAGCGGTCAGCCCCAGCATTTT.

The chain has TRBV5-4 and TRBJ2-1; 7 positions match TRBD1. Per the germline V gene, CDR1 is SGHNT and CDR2 is YYREEE (reference sequence). This CDR3 comprises 12 residues. J was trimmed by 15 bases and V by 3 bases; bases with no gene match: 9. The CDR3 reads CASSSNTGERFF. CDR3 in DNA: TGTGCCAGCAGCTCGAACACAGGGGAAAGGTTCTTC.

The chain employs TRBV10-1 and TRBJ2-7; 10 bases agree with TRBD1. The germline V gene encodes CDR1 WNHNN and CDR2 SYGVQD (reference sequence). The CDR3 spans 14 residues. V lost 4 bases and J lost 2; bases outside the gene matches: 2. The CDR3 sequence: CASSVGTGAYEQYF. CDR3 nucleotides: TGCGCCAGCAGTGTAGGGACAGGGGCCTACGAGCAGTACTTC.

The J gene is TRBJ1-6, the V gene TRBV30; weak D call: TRBD1 (6 bases). The CDR3 loop spans 14 amino acids. Trimming stripped 7 bases from V and 10 bases from J, with 20 bases between. The V gene's germline CDR1 is GTSNPN and CDR2 SVGIG (reference sequence). The CDR3 loop reads CASSGGAFGSPLHF. The CDR3 nucleotides are TGTGCCTCCAGTGGGGGCGCCTTTGGATCACCCCTCCACTTT. The entire variable domain, with the rest obtained from reference TRBV30 and TRBJ1-6, is as follows: SQTIHQWPATLVQPVGSPLSLECTVEGTSNPNLYWYRQAAGRGLQLLFYSVGIGQISSEVPQNLSASRPQDRQFILSSKKLLLSDSGFYLCASSGGAFGSPLHFGNGTRLTVT.

The chain carries TRBV6-1 and TRBJ1-5, with 7 bases fitting TRBD1. The CDR3 consists of 15 residues. V was pared by 3 bases and J by 2 bases, with 4 bases of the junction left unmatched. CDR1 MNHNS and CDR2 SASEGT come from the germline V gene. The chain's CDR3 is CASSENTGGNQPQHF. Here the CDR3 DNA reads TGTGCCAGCAGTGAGAACACAGGGGGCAATCAGCCCCAGCATTTT.